Below, one TCR beta chain is given with its context. Its specific antigen is unknown. No base quality information exists; no much larger clone differs at one position. The immunoSEQ Assay, a bias-controlled multiplex PCR, was used to amplify TCRbeta CDR3 regions from genomic DNA. The authors' pipeline ran thus. The number of nucleated cells in each sample was estimated from the amplification of reference gene primers within the assay. To quantify the absolute abundance of each unique TCRbeta CDR3 rearrangement, sequence reads were collapsed and filtered. Productive Simpson clonality was computed per sample as the square root of Simpson's diversity index over productive rearrangements. The table was pulled from immuneACCESS by TCRdb, which kept in-frame rearrangements only. Such tables lose some clones; where checked, under half of the loss comes from unresolved V genes, and the rest has no known cause. V, J and clone size are those of that table, while D and trimming were read from the DNA. This sample holds fewer than 150,000 clones; less than 85% were observed only once. In total, the top ten clones hold 5.5% to 7% of the sample.

This sample is part of a study of blood T cell repertoires in COVID-19 (dated by TCRdb to between 2020 and 2021). General notes on the study: Collaborator samples came from the United States, Italy and Spain and covered acute and convalescent phases of COVID-19. The material from the prospective study consisted of cDNA or gDNA derived from T cells, B-cell-depleted T cells, or PBMCs. Sample metadata almost always included a de-identified subject ID, COVID-19 status, age in years and sex. Where available, HLA class I and class II types were obtained from metadata supplied by the sample provider rather than from assay-based typing. Samples came from the ongoing ImmuneRACE study (first 160 participants) plus 1,254 subjects from 6 global collaborators. The dataset comprised deeply sampled blood TCRbeta repertoires from subjects exposed to, actively infected with, or recovered from COVID-19. The repertoires were released in a freely available public database meant as a resource for research on the immune response to SARS-CoV-2. Study-wide findings and limitations: The quantity of clinical and demographic metadata differed by source and by participant and was supplied without curation.

CDR1 and CDR2, looked up from the germline V gene, are MDHEN and SYDVKM. V has 5 bases trimmed and J has 6 bases trimmed; junction bases matching no gene number 25. From its cysteine to its phenylalanine, the CDR3 spans 19 amino acids. Only the CDR3 portion is preserved as DNA: 57 bases, with reading frame beginning at the first base. The collaborating institutions used their own protocols to collect whole blood in K2EDTA tubes. For TCRbeta analysis, collaborators shipped samples as frozen whole blood, isolated PBMCs, or DNA extracted from either of those sample types. The sequenced material came from peripheral blood. The rearranged chain carries TRBV28 and TRBJ2-7; 7 central nucleotides agree with TRBD1. The sequence came from a human donor in a cohort sampled during active COVID-19. The nucleotide sequence reads TGTGCCAGCAGTCTACGTGAATCAAGGGCGACAGGGTCAGAGGGCGAGCAGTACTTC. It translates as CASSLRESRATGSEGEQYF.